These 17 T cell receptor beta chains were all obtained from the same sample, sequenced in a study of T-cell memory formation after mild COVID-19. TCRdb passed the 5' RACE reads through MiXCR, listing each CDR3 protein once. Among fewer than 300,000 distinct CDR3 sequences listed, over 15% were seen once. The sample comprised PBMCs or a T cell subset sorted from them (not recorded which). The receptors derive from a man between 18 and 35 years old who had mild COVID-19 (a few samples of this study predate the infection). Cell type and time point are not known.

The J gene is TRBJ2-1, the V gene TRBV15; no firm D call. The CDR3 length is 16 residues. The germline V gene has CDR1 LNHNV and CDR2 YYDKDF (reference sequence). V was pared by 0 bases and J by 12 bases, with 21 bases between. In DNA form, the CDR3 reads TGTGCCACCAGCAGAGATGTGTCAGGTTACCTCCGTCCGCAGTTCTTC. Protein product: CATSRDVSGYLRPQFF.

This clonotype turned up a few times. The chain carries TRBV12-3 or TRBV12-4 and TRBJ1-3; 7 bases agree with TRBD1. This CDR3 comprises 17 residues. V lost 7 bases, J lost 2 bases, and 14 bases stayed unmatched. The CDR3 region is CASTRLTGEIAGNTIYF. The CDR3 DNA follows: TGTGCCAGCACTCGCCTTACAGGGGAGATTGCTGGAAACACCATATATTTT.

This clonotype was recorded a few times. The DNA of the CDR3 is TGTGCCACCAGTGATGCGGGGCCAACAGATACGCAGTATTTT. It yields the protein CATSDAGPTDTQYF. The chain uses TRBV24-1 and TRBJ2-3; D might be TRBD2 (6 bases). This CDR3 is 14 amino acids long. From germline, CDR1 is KGHDR and CDR2 SFDVKD. Trimming cost V 3 bases and J 3 bases, with 9 bases left between them.

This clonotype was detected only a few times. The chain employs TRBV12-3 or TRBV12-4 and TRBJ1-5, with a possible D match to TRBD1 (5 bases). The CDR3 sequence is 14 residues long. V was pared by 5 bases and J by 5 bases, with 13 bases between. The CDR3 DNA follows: TGTGCCAGCAGTCCGATTGACAGAGATCAGCCCCAGCATTTT. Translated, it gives CASSPIDRDQPQHF.

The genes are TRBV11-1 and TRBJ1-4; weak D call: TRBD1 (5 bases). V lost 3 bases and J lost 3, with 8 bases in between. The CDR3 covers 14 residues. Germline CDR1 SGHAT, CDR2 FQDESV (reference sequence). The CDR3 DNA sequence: TGTGCCAGCAGCTTCGGGACGGCTAATGAAAAACTGTTTTTT. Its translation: CASSFGTANEKLFF.

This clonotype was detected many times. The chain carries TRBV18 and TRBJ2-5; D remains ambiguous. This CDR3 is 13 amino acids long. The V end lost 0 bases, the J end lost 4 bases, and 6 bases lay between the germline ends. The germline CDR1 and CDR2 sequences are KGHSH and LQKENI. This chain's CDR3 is CASSPPTGETQYF. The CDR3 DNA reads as TGTGCCAGCTCACCACCGACGGGAGAGACCCAGTACTTC.

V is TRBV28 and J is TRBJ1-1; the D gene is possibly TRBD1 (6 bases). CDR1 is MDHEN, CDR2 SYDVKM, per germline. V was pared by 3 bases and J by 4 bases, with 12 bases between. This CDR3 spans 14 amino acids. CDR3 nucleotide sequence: TGTGCCAGCAGTTTCTTTCAGGGGTCCACTGAAGCTTTCTTT. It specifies CASSFFQGSTEAFF.

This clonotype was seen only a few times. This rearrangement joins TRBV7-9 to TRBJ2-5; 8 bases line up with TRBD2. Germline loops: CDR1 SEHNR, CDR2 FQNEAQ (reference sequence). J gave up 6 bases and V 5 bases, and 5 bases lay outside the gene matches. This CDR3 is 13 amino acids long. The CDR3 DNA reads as TGTGCCAGCAGCCCGACTAGCGTGAAGACCCAGTACTTC. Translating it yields CASSPTSVKTQYF.

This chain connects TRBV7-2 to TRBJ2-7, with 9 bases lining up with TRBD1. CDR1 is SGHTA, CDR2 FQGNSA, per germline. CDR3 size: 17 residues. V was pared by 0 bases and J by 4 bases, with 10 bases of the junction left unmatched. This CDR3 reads CASSLALDGTGLYEQYF. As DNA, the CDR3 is TGTGCCAGCAGCTTAGCGCTTGATGGGACAGGGCTATACGAGCAGTACTTC.

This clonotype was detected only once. The CDR3 bases are TGTGCCAGCAGTGAAGGCGGTTCGAGATGGGATTACACCTTC. This codes for CASSEGGSRWDYTF. The chain combines TRBV2 with TRBJ1-2, with D unresolved. Germline V gene data show CDR1 as SNHLY and CDR2 as FYNNEI. Trimming took off 1 base at V and 11 bases at J, with 17 bases between the two ends. This CDR3 has 14 residues. Variable domain in full (rest from reference TRBV2 and TRBJ1-2): EPEVTQTPSHQVTQMGQEVILRCVPISNHLYFYWYRQILGQKVEFLVSFYNNEISEKSEIFDDQFSVERPDGSNFTLKIRSTKLEDSAMYFCASSEGGSRWDYTFGSGTRLTVV.

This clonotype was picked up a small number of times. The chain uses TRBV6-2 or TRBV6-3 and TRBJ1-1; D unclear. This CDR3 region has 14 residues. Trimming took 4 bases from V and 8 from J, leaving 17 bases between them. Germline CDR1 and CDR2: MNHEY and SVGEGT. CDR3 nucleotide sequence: TGTGCCAGCAGTTTGGGATCCCTTGGGCTGGAAGCTTTCTTT. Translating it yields CASSLGSLGLEAFF.

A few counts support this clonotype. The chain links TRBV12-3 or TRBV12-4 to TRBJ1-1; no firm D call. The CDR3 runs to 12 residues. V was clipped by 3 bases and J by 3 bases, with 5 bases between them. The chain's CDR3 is CASSFWDTEAFF. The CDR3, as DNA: TGTGCCAGCAGTTTCTGGGACACTGAAGCTTTCTTT.

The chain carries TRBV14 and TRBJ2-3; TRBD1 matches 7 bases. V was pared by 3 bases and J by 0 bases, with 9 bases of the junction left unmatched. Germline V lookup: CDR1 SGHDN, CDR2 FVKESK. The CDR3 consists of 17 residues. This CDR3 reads CASSHDVTGSSTDTQYF. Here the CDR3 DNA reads TGTGCCAGCAGCCACGACGTGACAGGGTCTAGCACAGATACGCAGTATTTT.

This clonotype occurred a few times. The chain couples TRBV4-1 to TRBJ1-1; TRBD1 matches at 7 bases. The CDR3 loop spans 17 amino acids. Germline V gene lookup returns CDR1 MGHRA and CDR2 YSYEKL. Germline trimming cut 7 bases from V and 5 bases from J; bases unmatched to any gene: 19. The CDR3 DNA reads TGCGCCAGCACCCTCGAGCTCACAGGGGAAATATGGACTGAAGCTTTCTTT. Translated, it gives CASTLELTGEIWTEAFF.

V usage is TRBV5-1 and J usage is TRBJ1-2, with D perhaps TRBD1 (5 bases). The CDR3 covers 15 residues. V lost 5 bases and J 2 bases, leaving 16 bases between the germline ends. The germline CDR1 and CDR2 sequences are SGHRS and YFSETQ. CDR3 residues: CASSWSGAGNYGYTF. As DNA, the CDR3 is TGCGCCAGCAGTTGGAGTGGGGCAGGCAACTATGGCTACACCTTC.

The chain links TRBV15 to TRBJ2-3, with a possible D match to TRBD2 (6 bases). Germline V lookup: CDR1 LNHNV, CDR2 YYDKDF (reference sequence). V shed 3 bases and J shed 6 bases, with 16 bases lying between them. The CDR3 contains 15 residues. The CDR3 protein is CATSRSLGGGDTQYF. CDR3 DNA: TGTGCCACCAGCAGGTCTCTTGGCGGAGGGGATACGCAGTATTTT.

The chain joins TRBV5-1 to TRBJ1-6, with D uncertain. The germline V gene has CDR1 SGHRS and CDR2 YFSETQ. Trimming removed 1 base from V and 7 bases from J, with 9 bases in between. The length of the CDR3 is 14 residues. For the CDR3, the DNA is TGCGCCAGCAGCTTGTGGGGTGGGAATTCACCCCTCCACTTT. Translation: CASSLWGGNSPLHF.